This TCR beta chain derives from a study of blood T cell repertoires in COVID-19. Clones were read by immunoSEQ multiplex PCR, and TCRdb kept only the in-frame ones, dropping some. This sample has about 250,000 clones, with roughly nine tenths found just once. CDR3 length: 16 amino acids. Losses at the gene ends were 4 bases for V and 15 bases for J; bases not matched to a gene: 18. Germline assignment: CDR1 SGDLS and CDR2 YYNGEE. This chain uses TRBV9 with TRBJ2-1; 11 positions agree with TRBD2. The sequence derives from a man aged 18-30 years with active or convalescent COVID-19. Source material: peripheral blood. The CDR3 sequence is CASSPGGGTSGTVRFF. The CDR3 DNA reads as TGTGCCAGCAGCCCCGGGGGCGGGACTAGCGGCACGGTACGGTTCTTC.